This entry describes one T cell receptor (beta chain). Its matching antigen is unknown. The data belong to a study of graft-versus-host responses after intestinal transplantation. The study's findings and limits: GvH clones turned up in recipient marrow; some had shown up first in ileum or blood.

Using immunoSEQ multiplex PCR, the repertoire was profiled, and TCRdb retains in-frame clones only, with some absent. In the table there are tens of thousands of clones, 80% to 90% of which are singletons. Germline V gene lookup returns CDR1 KGHSH and CDR2 LQKENI. Trimming removed 3 bases from V and 0 bases from J; junction bases left unmatched: 7. The CDR3 totals 18 residues. The origin of this receptor is a human patient who received an intestinal transplant, so some T cells may come from the graft donor. This chain connects TRBV18 to TRBJ2-6; 8 nucleotides agree with TRBD1. The sample was PBMCs, taken 26 days after transplant. CDR3 nucleotides: TGTGCCAGCTCACCCGCGGGACAGGAGTTCTCTGGGGCCAACGTCCTGACTTTC. This translates into CASSPAGQEFSGANVLTF.